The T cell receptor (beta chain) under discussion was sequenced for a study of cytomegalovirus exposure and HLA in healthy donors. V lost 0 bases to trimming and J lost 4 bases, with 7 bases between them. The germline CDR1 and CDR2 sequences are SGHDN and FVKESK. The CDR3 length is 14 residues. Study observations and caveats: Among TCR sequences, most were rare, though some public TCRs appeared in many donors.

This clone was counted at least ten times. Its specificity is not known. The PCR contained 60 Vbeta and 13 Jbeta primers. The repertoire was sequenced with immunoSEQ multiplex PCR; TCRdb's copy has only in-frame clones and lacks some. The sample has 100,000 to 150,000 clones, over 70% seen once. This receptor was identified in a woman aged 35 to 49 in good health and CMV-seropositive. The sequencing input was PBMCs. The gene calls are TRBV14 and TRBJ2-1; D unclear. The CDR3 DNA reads TGTGCCAGCAGCCAAGATGCCAGTTACAATGAGCAGTTCTTC. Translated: CASSQDASYNEQFF.